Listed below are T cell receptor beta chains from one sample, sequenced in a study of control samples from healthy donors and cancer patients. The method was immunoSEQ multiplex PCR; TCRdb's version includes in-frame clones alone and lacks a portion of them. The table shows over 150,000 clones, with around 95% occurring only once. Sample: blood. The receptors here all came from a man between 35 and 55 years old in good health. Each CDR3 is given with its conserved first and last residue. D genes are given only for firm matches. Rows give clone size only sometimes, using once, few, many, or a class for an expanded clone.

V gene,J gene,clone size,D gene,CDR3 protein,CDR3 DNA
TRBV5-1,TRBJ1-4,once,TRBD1,CASSLTTGINEKLFF,TGCGCCAGCAGCTTGACGACAGGGATTAATGAAAAACTGTTTTTT
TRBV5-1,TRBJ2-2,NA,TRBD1,CASSLQGGTGELFF,TGCGCCAGCAGCTTACAGGGGGGAACCGGGGAGCTGTTTTTT
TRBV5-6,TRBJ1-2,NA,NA,CASSPRSTWYGYTF,TGTGCCAGCAGCCCCAGGTCCACTTGGTATGGCTACACCTTC
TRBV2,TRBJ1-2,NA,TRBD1,CASSGGTGYNGYTF,TGTGCCAGCAGTGGCGGGACAGGGTATAATGGCTACACCTTC
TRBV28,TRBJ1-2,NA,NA,CASRPSPGQGLDGYTF,TGTGCCAGCAGACCGTCGCCCGGGCAGGGTTTAGATGGCTACACCTTC
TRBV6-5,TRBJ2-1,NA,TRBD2,CASSLGTSGVEQFF,TGTGCCAGCAGTTTAGGGACTAGCGGGGTGGAGCAGTTCTTC
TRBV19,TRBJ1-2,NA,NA,CASSIRAGSNYGYTF,TGTGCCAGTAGTATCCGGGCAGGGAGTAACTATGGCTACACCTTC
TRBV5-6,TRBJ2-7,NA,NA,CASSLVGQSFYEQYF,TGTGCCAGCAGCTTGGTAGGACAGAGTTTTTACGAGCAGTACTTC
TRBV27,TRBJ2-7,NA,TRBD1,CASRQGAHEQYF,TGTGCCAGCCGACAGGGGGCCCACGAGCAGTACTTC
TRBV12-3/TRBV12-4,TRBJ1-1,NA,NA,CASSFGDTEAFF,TGTGCCAGCAGTTTTGGGGACACTGAAGCTTTCTTT
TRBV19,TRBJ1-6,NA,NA,CASSIRWPPPHNSPLHF,TGTGCCAGTAGTATCCGGTGGCCTCCCCCCCATAATTCACCCCTCCACTTT
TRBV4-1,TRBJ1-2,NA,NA,CASSQEGAVSGYTF,TGCGCCAGCAGCCAAGAGGGGGCAGTGTCTGGCTACACCTTC
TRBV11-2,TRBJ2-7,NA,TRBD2,CASSLAAGEVYEQYF,TGTGCCAGCAGCTTAGCAGCGGGGGAGGTCTACGAGCAGTACTTC
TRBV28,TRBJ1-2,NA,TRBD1,CASRKGTANYGYTF,TGTGCCAGCAGGAAAGGGACAGCTAACTATGGCTACACCTTC
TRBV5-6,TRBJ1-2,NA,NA,CASSLVGENYGYTF,TGTGCCAGCAGCTTGGTGGGGGAGAACTATGGCTACACCTTC
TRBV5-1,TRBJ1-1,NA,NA,CASSLNGVGTEAFF,TGCGCCAGCAGCTTGAACGGGGTAGGCACTGAAGCTTTCTTT
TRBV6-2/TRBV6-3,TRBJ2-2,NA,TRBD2,CASSPPGLTAGELFF,TGTGCCAGCAGTCCACCGGGACTAACCGCCGGGGAGCTGTTTTTT
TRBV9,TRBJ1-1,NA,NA,CASSVRGRETEAFF,TGTGCCAGCAGCGTACGGGGGCGGGAAACTGAAGCTTTCTTT
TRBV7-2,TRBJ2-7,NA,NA,CASSLVGEQYF,TGTGCCAGCAGCTTAGTAGGCGAGCAGTACTTC
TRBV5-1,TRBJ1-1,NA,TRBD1,CASRLTGGTEAFF,TGCGCCAGCAGACTGACAGGGGGGACTGAAGCTTTCTTT
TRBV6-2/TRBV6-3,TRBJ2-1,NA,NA,CASSPGEQAYNEQFF,TGTGCCAGCAGTCCCGGGGAACAGGCGTACAATGAGCAGTTCTTC
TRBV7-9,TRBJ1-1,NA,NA,CASSLVGLNTEAFF,TGTGCCAGCAGCTTAGTAGGGCTGAACACTGAAGCTTTCTTT
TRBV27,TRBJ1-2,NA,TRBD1,CASSSRQGVGYTF,TGTGCCAGCAGTTCCAGACAGGGTGTCGGCTACACCTTC
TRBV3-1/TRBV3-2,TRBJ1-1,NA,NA,CASSLKKQGVSEAFF,TGTGCCAGCAGCCTTAAAAAACAGGGTGTCTCTGAAGCTTTCTTT
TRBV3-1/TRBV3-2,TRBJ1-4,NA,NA,CASSQNTGKSEKLFF,TGTGCCAGCAGCCAAAATACAGGGAAAAGTGAAAAACTGTTTTTT
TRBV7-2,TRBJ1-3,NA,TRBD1,CATGIQGARAGNTIYF,TGTGCCACCGGTATTCAGGGGGCCCGGGCTGGAAACACCATATATTTT
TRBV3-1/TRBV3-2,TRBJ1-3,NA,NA,CASSQAQTGLLYF,TGTGCCAGCAGCCAAGCACAAACCGGGCTTCTATATTTT
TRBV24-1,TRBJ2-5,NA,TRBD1,CATSDLGRGQTQYF,TGTGCCACCAGTGATTTAGGCAGGGGGCAGACCCAGTACTTC
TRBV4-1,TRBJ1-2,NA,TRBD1,CASSRRTGDGGYTF,TGCGCCAGCAGCCGCCGGACAGGGGACGGCGGCTACACCTTC
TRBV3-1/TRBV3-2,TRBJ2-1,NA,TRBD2,CASSDSGDNEQFF,TGTGCCAGCAGCGATAGCGGGGACAATGAGCAGTTCTTC
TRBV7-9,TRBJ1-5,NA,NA,CASSSDSSNQPQHF,TGTGCCAGCAGCTCAGACAGTAGCAATCAGCCCCAGCATTTT
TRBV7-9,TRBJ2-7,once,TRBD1,CASSQNSQGSEQYF,TGTGCCAGCAGCCAAAACTCACAGGGGTCCGAGCAGTACTTC
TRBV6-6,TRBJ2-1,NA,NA,CASSYSKAYNEQFF,TGTGCCAGCAGTTACTCGAAGGCTTACAATGAGCAGTTCTTC
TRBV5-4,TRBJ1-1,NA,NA,CASSLGAGVRNTEAFF,TGTGCCAGCAGCCTCGGGGCGGGGGTCAGGAACACTGAAGCTTTCTTT
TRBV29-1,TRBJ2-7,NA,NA,CSVVRTPEYEQYF,TGCAGCGTTGTGCGGACCCCGGAATACGAGCAGTACTTC
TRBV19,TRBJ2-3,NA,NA,CASSPQGGWSTDTQYF,TGTGCCAGTAGTCCGCAGGGGGGATGGAGCACAGATACGCAGTATTTT
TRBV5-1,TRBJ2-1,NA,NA,CASSTGLDYNEQFF,TGCGCCAGCAGCACGGGACTGGACTACAATGAGCAGTTCTTC
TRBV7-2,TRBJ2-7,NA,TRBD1,CASSDSGTASYEQYF,TGTGCCAGCAGCGACTCCGGGACAGCCTCCTACGAGCAGTACTTC
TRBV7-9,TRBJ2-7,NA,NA,CASSPLLHEQYF,TGTGCCAGCAGTCCCCTTTTGCACGAGCAGTACTTC
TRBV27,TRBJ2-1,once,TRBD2,CASSLGTMYNEQFF,TGTGCCAGCAGTTTGGGGACTATGTACAATGAGCAGTTCTTC
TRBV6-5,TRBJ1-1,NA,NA,CASSYFTMGEAFF,TGTGCCAGCAGTTACTTCACGATGGGTGAAGCTTTCTTT
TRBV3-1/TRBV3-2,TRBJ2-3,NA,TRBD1,CASSQTGLGDTQYF,TGTGCCAGCAGCCAGACAGGGTTGGGAGATACGCAGTATTTT
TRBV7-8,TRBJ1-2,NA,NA,CASSLEGGNYGYTF,TGTGCCAGCAGCTTAGAAGGGGGGAACTATGGCTACACCTTC
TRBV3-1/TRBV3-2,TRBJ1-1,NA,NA,CASSLGEYGTEAFF,TGTGCCAGCAGCCTGGGGGAGTACGGCACTGAAGCTTTCTTT
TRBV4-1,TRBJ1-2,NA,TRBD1,CASSQGTGANYGYTF,TGCGCCAGCAGCCAGGGGACAGGGGCTAACTATGGCTACACCTTC
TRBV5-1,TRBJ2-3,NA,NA,CASSLAGATDTQYF,TGCGCCAGCAGCTTGGCGGGGGCCACAGATACGCAGTATTTT
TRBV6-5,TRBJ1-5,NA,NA,CASSGGGGPQHF,TGTGCCAGCAGCGGCGGTGGGGGGCCCCAGCATTTT
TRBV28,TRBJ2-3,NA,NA,CASTARVVDTQYF,TGTGCCAGCACGGCCAGGGTCGTCGATACGCAGTATTTT
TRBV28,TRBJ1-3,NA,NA,CASTSGSGNTIYF,TGTGCCAGCACCTCAGGCTCTGGAAACACCATATATTTT
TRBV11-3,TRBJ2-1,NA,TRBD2,CASSLGQTSGGYNEQFF,TGTGCCAGCAGCTTGGGCCAGACTAGCGGGGGCTACAATGAGCAGTTCTTC
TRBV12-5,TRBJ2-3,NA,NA,CASGLPETRVGADTQYF,TGTGCTAGTGGTTTGCCAGAGACAAGGGTGGGGGCAGATACGCAGTATTTT
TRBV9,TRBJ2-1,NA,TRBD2,CATARASGAPLFF,TGTGCCACTGCGAGGGCTAGCGGGGCCCCTTTGTTCTTC
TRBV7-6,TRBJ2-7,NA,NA,CASSLNPANSYEQYF,TGTGCCAGCAGCTTAAATCCGGCTAATTCCTACGAGCAGTACTTC
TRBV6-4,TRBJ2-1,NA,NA,CASSDSIGAAEQFF,TGTGCCAGCAGTGACTCGATCGGGGCTGCTGAGCAGTTCTTC
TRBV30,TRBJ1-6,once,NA,CAWTRDSYNSPLHF,TGTGCCTGGACGAGGGATTCGTATAATTCACCCCTCCACTTT